Below are 9 T cell receptor beta chains sequenced from a single sample in a study of tumor and adjacent non-tumor tissue in lung cancer. The template was RNA from unsorted bulk tissue. More than 3 cm separated this lung sample from the edge of the tumor. TCRbeta libraries were built with three rounds of nested PCR, modified from ARM-PCR. TCRdb analysed the multiplex PCR reads with MiXCR anew, one entry per CDR3 protein. The sample has 75,000 to 80,000 distinct CDR3 sequences, 76% seen once; the top ten hold under 40%. Sequences were obtained from distant non-tumor lung tissue. Receptor source: a man aged 65 to 79 with non-small cell lung cancer.

This clonotype was recorded once. This is likely a read error, given that the CDR3 carries no conserved phenylalanine or tryptophan at its end. The limits of the CDR3 on the DNA are not certain, so only TCRdb's listed CDR3 is given. This sequence joins TRBV6-6 and TRBJ1-1; the table gives TRBD1 as D, unverified against the DNA. From its first to its last residue, the CDR3 has 16 amino acids. Germline V gene sequence: CDR1 MNHNY, CDR2 SVGAGI (reference sequence). The CDR3 sequence is CASRTGFDRYGTEASI.

Only a few counts were recorded for this clonotype. Possible read error: a much larger clone is one base away. The gene calls are TRBV6-1 and TRBJ2-5; TRBD1 agrees at 8 bases. Germline V CDR1 and CDR2: MNHNS, SASEGT. This CDR3 region has 14 residues. CDR3 in amino acids: CVSSGGQGKETQYF. The DNA for the CDR3 is TGTGTCAGCAGTGGCGGACAGGGAAAGGAGACCCAGTACTTC.

This clonotype came up once. With a much larger clone just one base away, this may be a read error. The chain links TRBV20-1 to TRBJ1-1; possible D gene TRBD1, 5 bases. Trimming took 3 bases from V and 0 from J, leaving 14 bases between them. This CDR3 is built from 15 residues. Per germline, CDR1 DFQATT and CDR2 SNEGSKA (reference sequence). The CDR3 nucleotides are TGCAGTGCTAGTACGGAACAGGAGATGAACACTGAAGCTTTCTTT. This codes for CSASTEQEMNTEAFF.

This clonotype came up many times. The chain recombines TRBV12-3 or TRBV12-4 with TRBJ1-1; 7 bases align to TRBD1. V was pared by 6 bases and J by 3 bases, with 4 bases of the junction left unmatched. The CDR3 totals 13 residues. DNA for the CDR3: TGTGCCAGCAGCAGGGGGATACACACTGAAGCTTTCTTT. Encoded protein: CASSRGIHTEAFF.

As for this clonotype: No conserved phenylalanine or tryptophan ends this CDR3, so it is likely a read error. The chain links TRBV28 to TRBJ2-7, with 8 bases matching TRBD1. The CDR3 totals 14 residues. Germline CDR1 MDHEN, CDR2 SYDVKM. CDR3 amino acids: CASSRTGKGYKQYL. CDR3 nucleotides: TGTGCCAGCAGCAGGACAGGGAAGGGCTACAAGCAGTACCTC.

In this sample, this clonotype turned up a few times. At one boundary the junction diverges from the germline segment, which might be a read error. This chain uses TRBV11-3 with TRBJ2-3, with D maybe TRBD2 (5 bases). The CDR3 has 15 amino acids. Germline V gives CDR1 SGHNT, CDR2 YENEEA. The CDR3 loop is CTSTRREVSTDMQYF. CDR3 DNA: TGTACCAGCACCCGTCGGGAAGTAAGCACTGATATGCAGTATTTT.

The rearrangement uses TRBV4-3 and TRBJ1-2; 8 bases match TRBD1. CDR3 length: 14 amino acids. Germline values: CDR1 LGHNA, CDR2 YSLEER. Trimming cost V 0 bases and J 14 bases; bases outside gene matches: 11. The DNA of the CDR3 is TGCGCCAGCAGCCAAGACTTCGGGACAGGACGATATACCTTC. Translation gives CASSQDFGTGRYTF.

Details on this clonotype: A junction boundary mismatches the germline segment, possibly from a read error. The genes are TRBV7-8 and TRBJ2-7; TRBD1 matches 9 bases. The length of the CDR3 is 16 residues. Germline V CDR1 and CDR2: SGHVS, FQNEAQ. CDR3 in amino acids: CTSSPVRGQGPYEQYF. DNA of the CDR3: TGTACCAGCAGCCCCGTTAGGGGACAGGGACCCTACGAGCAGTACTTC.

With regard to this clonotype: Germline and junction disagree at one end, which may indicate a read error. The chain employs TRBV20-1 and TRBJ2-3, with a weak D call TRBD2 (7 bases). Germline CDR1 DFQATT, CDR2 SNEGSKA (reference sequence). The CDR3 loop spans 12 amino acids. Here the CDR3 DNA reads TGCAGTCCTCGCGGGGGCACAGATACACAGTATTTT. It translates to CSPRGGTDTQYF.